This paragraph reports one T cell receptor beta chain. Trimming took off 1 base at V and 3 bases at J, with 10 bases between the two ends. Germline-derived CDR1 and CDR2 are SGHDT and YYEEEE. The CDR3 length is 14 residues. Original data processing: Amplified reference gene primers provided the basis for estimating nucleated cell counts. Data came from immunoSEQ multiplex PCR; TCRdb stores just in-frame clones and leaves some out. V, J and clone size are taken as reported in that table, and D and trimming were inferred from the DNA itself. The sample contains around 220,000 clones, more than 85% of which appear only once. The data belong to a study of blood T cell repertoires in COVID-19. Looking at the study overall: The study drew acute and convalescent COVID-19 samples from the United States, Italy and Spain. Nucleic acid was either cDNA or gDNA, and it came from T cells, B-cell-depleted T cells, or PBMCs.

The chain joins TRBV5-6 to TRBJ1-1; D remains unclear. The sequenced material came from peripheral blood. The clonotype originates from a man between 35 and 55 years old with active or convalescent COVID-19. In DNA, the CDR3 is TGTGCCAGCAGCTTGCAGGCGAAGTACACTGAAGCTTTCTTT. Translating gives CASSLQAKYTEAFF.